Listed here are 5 T cell receptor beta chains from one sample, sequenced in a study of post-analysis software for immune sequencing data. Their antigens remain unidentified. General study findings and limits: In patients, TRBV5-6, TRBV5-1 and TRBV20-1 belonged to about five TRBV segments found more frequently than in controls.

Tagging with unique molecular identifiers was a feature of the TCR beta cDNA libraries. From the PCR reads, TCRdb called clonotypes with MiXCR, one entry per CDR3 protein. Of fewer than 550,000 distinct CDR3 sequences in the sample, around 31% were seen once. The sequenced material came from blood. These receptors all stem from a girl aged 2-17 years with multiple sclerosis.

This clonotype came up a few times. The chain is built from TRBV6-1 and TRBJ2-2, with D perhaps matching TRBD2 (6 bases). Germline CDR1 and CDR2: MNHNS and SASEGT. V lost 6 bases, J lost 2 bases, and 19 bases lay in between. The CDR3 extends over 17 amino acids. CDR3 sequence reads: CASSPGLGPPNTGELFF. Here the CDR3 DNA reads TGTGCCAGCAGCCCGGGACTGGGCCCCCCAAACACCGGGGAGCTGTTTTTT.

This clonotype appeared a few times. The chain employs TRBV7-3 and TRBJ2-3; 12 positions agree with TRBD2. The V gene end was trimmed by 5 bases and the J gene end by 5 bases; junction bases not matched to a gene: 11. Germline V gene sequence: CDR1 SGHTA, CDR2 FQGTGA. This CDR3 comprises 17 residues. The CDR3: CASSPYASGGAEDTQYF. CDR3 DNA: TGTGCCAGCAGCCCCTACGCTAGCGGGGGGGCTGAAGATACGCAGTATTTT.

The V call is TRBV5-1, the J call TRBJ2-5; D uncertain. Germline assignment: CDR1 SGHRS and CDR2 YFSETQ. The CDR3 has 14 residues. The ends were cut back, 0 bases at V and 4 bases at J, with 10 bases in the middle. CDR3 in amino acids: CASSLAGHPETQYF. DNA of the CDR3: TGCGCCAGCAGCTTGGCCGGGCATCCAGAGACCCAGTACTTC.

The V gene is TRBV7-3, the J gene TRBJ2-3, with 7 bases matching TRBD2. Trimming removed 5 bases from V and 4 bases from J; junction bases left unmatched: 9. The germline gives CDR1 SGHTA, CDR2 FQGTGA. The CDR3 extends over 15 amino acids. The CDR3 loop reads CASSKTAGSADTQYF. The CDR3 region has the DNA TGTGCCAGCAGCAAGACAGCGGGATCGGCAGATACGCAGTATTTT.

The rearrangement links TRBV2 to TRBJ1-5; D is undetermined. Looked up from germline, CDR1 is SNHLY and CDR2 is FYNNEI. The CDR3 extends over 13 amino acids. Trimming removed 4 bases from V and 8 bases from J, with 12 bases in between. CDR3 amino acids: CASSVGQPKPQHF. In DNA form, the CDR3 reads TGTGCCAGCAGTGTTGGCCAGCCTAAGCCCCAGCATTTT.